This passage covers 15 T cell receptor beta chains from one sample sequenced in a study of cytomegalovirus exposure and HLA in healthy donors. The method was immunoSEQ multiplex PCR; TCRdb's version includes in-frame clones alone and lacks a portion of them. The sample holds more than 300,000 clones, 75% to 90% seen once. Sample: PBMCs. The origin of the receptors is a woman in her late teens or twenties in good health and CMV-seronegative.

This chain connects TRBV27 to TRBJ2-7; the match to TRBD2 covers 8 bases. J lost 2 bases, V lost 0 bases, and 3 bases had no gene match. The CDR3 is 15 residues long. Germline values: CDR1 MNHEY, CDR2 SMNVEV (reference sequence). CDR3 in amino acids: CASSLSAGGPYEQYF. The DNA for the CDR3 is TGTGCCAGCAGTTTATCGGCGGGAGGCCCCTACGAGCAGTACTTC.

The CDR3 DNA is TGTGCCAGTAGGAGTAAAGCGGGAGGCCCCTACGAGCAGTACTTC. Residues: CASRSKAGGPYEQYF. The chain joins TRBV19 to TRBJ2-7, with 9 bases identical to TRBD2. Germline trimming cut 6 bases from V and 2 bases from J; bases unmatched to any gene: 8. The CDR3 is 15 amino acids. Germline V gene lookup returns CDR1 LNHDA and CDR2 SQIVND (reference sequence).

The chain combines TRBV14 with TRBJ2-1; perhaps TRBD2 as D (6 bases). Germline loops: CDR1 SGHDN, CDR2 FVKESK. The CDR3 has 18 amino acids. Between the trimmed V and J ends, which lost 4 bases and 2 bases, there was a span of 21 bases. CDR3 residues: CASSLPGARTEPYNEQFF. DNA for the CDR3: TGTGCCAGCAGCCTTCCGGGAGCACGAACGGAGCCCTACAATGAGCAGTTCTTC.

The chain couples TRBV5-1 to TRBJ2-7, with 7 nucleotides matching TRBD1. The germline V gene encodes CDR1 SGHRS and CDR2 YFSETQ. V lost 4 bases, J lost 2 bases, and 6 bases stayed unmatched. The CDR3 is 14 amino acids. The CDR3 protein is CASSNTGDTYEQYF. CDR3 nucleotide sequence: TGCGCCAGCAGCAACACAGGGGATACCTACGAGCAGTACTTC.

V and J are TRBV11-2 and TRBJ2-7; TRBD2 matches at 7 bases. Trimming at V came to 4 bases and at J to 3 bases, leaving 12 bases not matched to a gene. Germline values: CDR1 SGHAT, CDR2 FQNNGV. The CDR3 has 16 amino acids. The CDR3 region has the DNA TGTGCCAGCAGCTCCGGGAGGAGGGAGTCCGGCTACGAGCAGTACTTC. Translation gives CASSSGRRESGYEQYF. The full variable domain, completed using reference TRBV11-2 and TRBJ2-7, is EAGVAQSPRYKIIEKRQSVAFWCNPISGHATLYWYQQILGQGPKLLIQFQNNGVVDDSQLPKDRFSAERLKGVDSTLKIQPAKLEDSAVYLCASSSGRRESGYEQYFGPGTRLTVT.

The chain uses TRBV27 and TRBJ2-5; 7 bases align to TRBD1. This CDR3 has 15 amino acids. V gave up 0 bases and J gave up 6 bases; unmatched junction bases: 7. Germline values: CDR1 MNHEY, CDR2 SMNVEV (reference sequence). The CDR3 DNA follows: TGTGCCAGCAGTTTATCGAATGAGGGGGCAAAGACCCAGTACTTC. This gives the protein CASSLSNEGAKTQYF.

The rearrangement links TRBV6-5 to TRBJ2-7; the match to TRBD2 covers 7 bases. The trim removed 0 bases at V and 2 bases at J, leaving 7 bases unmatched. Germline V gene lookup returns CDR1 MNHEY and CDR2 SVGAGI. The CDR3 is 16 amino acids. The CDR3: CASSYSVASGPYEQYF. Written as DNA, the CDR3 is TGTGCCAGCAGTTACTCAGTGGCTAGCGGTCCCTACGAGCAGTACTTC.

The chain is built from TRBV20-1 and TRBJ2-1; unclear D gene. Trimming stripped 8 bases from V and 6 bases from J, with 11 bases between. Germline V CDR1 and CDR2: DFQATT, SNEGSKA (reference sequence). CDR3 length: 11 amino acids. CDR3 bases: TGCAGTCGCCTCCAGCGCAATGAGCAGTTCTTC. Amino acids: CSRLQRNEQFF.

The count of this clone is one. The gene calls are TRBV6-5 and TRBJ1-1; TRBD1 matches 10 bases. This CDR3 contains 13 residues. J gave up 11 bases and V 0 bases, and 3 bases lay outside the gene matches. Germline lookup yields CDR1 MNHEY and CDR2 SVGAGI. Here the CDR3 DNA reads TGTGCCAGCAGTTACTCTGGGACAGGGGATGCTTTCTTT. Protein product: CASSYSGTGDAFF.

The chain carries TRBV6-1 and TRBJ1-2, with D perhaps TRBD1 (6 bases). CDR1 MNHNS and CDR2 SASEGT come from the germline V gene. This CDR3 has 14 residues. Trimming pared 3 bases from V and 8 bases from J, leaving 16 bases between. CDR3 in amino acids: CASSDWAGDGGYTF. In DNA form, the CDR3 reads TGTGCCAGCAGTGATTGGGCAGGGGATGGGGGCTACACCTTC.

The J gene is TRBJ2-1, the V gene TRBV14; 10 nucleotides line up with TRBD2. The CDR3 is 17 amino acids. Germline V lookup: CDR1 SGHDN, CDR2 FVKESK. The V and J ends lost 2 bases and 9 bases, in that order; junction bases with no gene match: 13. The CDR3 sequence is CASSQLGGLAGDREQFF. DNA of the CDR3: TGTGCCAGCAGCCAACTAGGAGGCCTAGCGGGAGATCGTGAGCAGTTCTTC.

A single count supports this clone. V usage is TRBV28 and J usage is TRBJ2-7; tentative D call: TRBD1 (6 bases). The CDR3 covers 14 residues. V was cut by 10 bases and J by 0 bases, with 16 bases left in between. From germline, CDR1 is MDHEN and CDR2 SYDVKM. CDR3 residues: CATGLMGHSYEQYF. The CDR3 DNA is TGTGCCACCGGTCTAATGGGACACTCCTACGAGCAGTACTTC.

The gene calls are TRBV6-5 and TRBJ1-1; the D is unclear. V shed 9 bases and J shed 1 base, with 6 bases lying between them. This CDR3 has 11 residues. CDR1 MNHEY and CDR2 SVGAGI come from the germline V gene. The CDR3 sequence is CARASNTEAFF. As DNA, the CDR3 is TGTGCCAGGGCCTCGAACACTGAAGCTTTCTTT.

Concerning this clone: Additional DNA sequences in this sample encode the identical CDR3. The chain is built from TRBV5-1 and TRBJ1-1, with 7 bases lining up with TRBD1. The CDR3 is 14 amino acids. In germline, CDR1 is SGHRS, CDR2 YFSETQ. V gave up 0 bases and J gave up 5 bases; unmatched junction bases: 4. CDR3: CASSLVGGETEAFF. CDR3 DNA: TGCGCCAGCAGCTTGGTAGGGGGCGAAACTGAAGCTTTCTTT.

This chain uses TRBV6-6 with TRBJ2-7; the match to TRBD2 covers 7 bases. The CDR3 runs 13 residues. V shed 6 bases and J 5 bases; nucleotides not matched to a gene: 7. Germline CDR1 and CDR2: MNHNY and SVGAGI (reference sequence). The CDR3 DNA reads TGTGCCAGCAGCCAAGGACTAGTTGACGAGCAGTACTTC. It translates to CASSQGLVDEQYF.